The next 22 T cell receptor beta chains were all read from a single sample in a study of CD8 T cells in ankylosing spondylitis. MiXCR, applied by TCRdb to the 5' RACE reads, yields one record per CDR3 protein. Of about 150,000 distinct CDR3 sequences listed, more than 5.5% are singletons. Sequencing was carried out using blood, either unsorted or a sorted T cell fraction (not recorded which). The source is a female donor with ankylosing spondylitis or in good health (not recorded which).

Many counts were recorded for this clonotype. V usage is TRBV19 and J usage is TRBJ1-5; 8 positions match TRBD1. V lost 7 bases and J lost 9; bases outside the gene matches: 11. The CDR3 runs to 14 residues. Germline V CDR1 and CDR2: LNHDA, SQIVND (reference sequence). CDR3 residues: CASMRTGLGSPQHF. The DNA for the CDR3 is TGTGCCAGTATGAGGACAGGGCTTGGTTCGCCCCAGCATTTT. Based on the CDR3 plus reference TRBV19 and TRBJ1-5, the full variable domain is DGGITQSPKYLFRKEGQNVTLSCEQNLNHDAMYWYRQDPGQGLRLIYYSQIVNDFQKGDIAEGYSVSREKKESFPLTVTSAQKNPTAFYLCASMRTGLGSPQHFGDGTRLSIL.

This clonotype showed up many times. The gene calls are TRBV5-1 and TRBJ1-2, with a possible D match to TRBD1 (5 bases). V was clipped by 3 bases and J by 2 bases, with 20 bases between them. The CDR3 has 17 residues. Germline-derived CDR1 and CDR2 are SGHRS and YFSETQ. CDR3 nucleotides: TGCGCCAGCAGCTCTGCCGGAGGGGTGCTAGAAAACTATGGCTACACCTTC. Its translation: CASSSAGGVLENYGYTF.

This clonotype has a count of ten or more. This chain's CDR3 is CATSAVAGAHEQFF. CDR3 DNA sequence: TGTGCCACCAGTGCGGTAGCGGGGGCCCATGAGCAGTTCTTC. This sequence joins TRBV24-1 and TRBJ2-1; 9 nucleotides align to TRBD2. The CDR3 spans 14 residues. Looked up from germline, CDR1 is KGHDR and CDR2 is SFDVKD. V lost 5 bases and J lost 8; bases outside the gene matches: 6.

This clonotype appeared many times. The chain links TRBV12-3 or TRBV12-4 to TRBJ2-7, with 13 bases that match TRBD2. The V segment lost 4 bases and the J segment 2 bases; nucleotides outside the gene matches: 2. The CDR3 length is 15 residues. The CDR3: CASSYTSGGAYEQYF. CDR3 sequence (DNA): TGTGCCAGCAGTTATACTAGCGGGGGGGCCTACGAGCAGTACTTC.

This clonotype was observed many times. In DNA form, the CDR3 reads TGCGCCAGCAGCCAACAGGGGTATTGGACAACTAATGAAAAACTGTTTTTT. Protein product: CASSQQGYWTTNEKLFF. The chain employs TRBV4-1 and TRBJ1-4; weak D call: TRBD1 (6 bases). The ends were cut back, 2 bases at V and 0 bases at J, with 13 bases in the middle. The CDR3 consists of 17 residues. Germline V gene sequence: CDR1 MGHRA, CDR2 YSYEKL.

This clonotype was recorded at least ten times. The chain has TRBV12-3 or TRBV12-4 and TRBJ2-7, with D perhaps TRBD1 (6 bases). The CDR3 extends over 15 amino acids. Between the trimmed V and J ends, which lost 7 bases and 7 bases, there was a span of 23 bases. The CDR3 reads CASTIGGAQGDEQYF. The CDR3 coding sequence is TGTGCCAGCACCATAGGAGGAGCACAGGGAGATGAGCAGTACTTC.

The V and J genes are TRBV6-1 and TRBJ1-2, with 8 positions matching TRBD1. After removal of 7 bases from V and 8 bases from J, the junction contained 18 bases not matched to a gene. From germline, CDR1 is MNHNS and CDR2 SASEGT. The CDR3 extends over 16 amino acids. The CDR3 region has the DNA TGTGCCAGCACCCCGGACAGGGAAAAACTCGTAAACGGCTACACCTTC. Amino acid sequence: CASTPDREKLVNGYTF.

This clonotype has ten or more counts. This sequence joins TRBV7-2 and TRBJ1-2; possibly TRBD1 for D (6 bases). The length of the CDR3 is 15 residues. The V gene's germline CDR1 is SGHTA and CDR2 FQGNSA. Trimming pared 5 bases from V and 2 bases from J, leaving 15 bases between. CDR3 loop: CASSLPRGSNYGYTF. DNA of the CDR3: TGTGCCAGCAGCCTCCCCAGGGGTTCGAACTATGGCTACACCTTC.

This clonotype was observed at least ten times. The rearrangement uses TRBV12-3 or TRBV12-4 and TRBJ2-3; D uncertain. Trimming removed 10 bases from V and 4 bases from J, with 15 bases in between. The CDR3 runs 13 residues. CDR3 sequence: CAIADSGSDTQYF. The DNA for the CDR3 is TGTGCCATCGCGGATTCGGGCTCAGATACGCAGTATTTT.

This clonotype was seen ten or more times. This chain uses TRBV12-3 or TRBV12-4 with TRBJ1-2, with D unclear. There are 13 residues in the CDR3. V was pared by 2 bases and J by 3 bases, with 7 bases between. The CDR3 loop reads CASSLSVDYGYTF. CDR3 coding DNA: TGTGCCAGCAGTTTAAGCGTTGACTATGGCTACACCTTC.

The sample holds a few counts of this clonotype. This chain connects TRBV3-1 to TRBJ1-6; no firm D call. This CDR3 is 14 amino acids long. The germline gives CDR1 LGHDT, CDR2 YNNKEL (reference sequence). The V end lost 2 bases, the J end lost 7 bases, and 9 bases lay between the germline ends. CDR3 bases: TGTGCCAGCAGCCAACCCTACTCCAATTCACCCCTCCACTTT. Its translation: CASSQPYSNSPLHF.

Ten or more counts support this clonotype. The CDR3 bases are TGTGCCAGCAGCCAAGGTCCCACTAACTACGAGCAGTACTTC. Translating gives CASSQGPTNYEQYF. The chain uses TRBV3-1 and TRBJ2-7; D is uncertain. Germline values: CDR1 LGHDT, CDR2 YNNKEL (reference sequence). Trimming pared 1 base from V and 3 bases from J, leaving 10 bases between. The CDR3 has 14 amino acids.

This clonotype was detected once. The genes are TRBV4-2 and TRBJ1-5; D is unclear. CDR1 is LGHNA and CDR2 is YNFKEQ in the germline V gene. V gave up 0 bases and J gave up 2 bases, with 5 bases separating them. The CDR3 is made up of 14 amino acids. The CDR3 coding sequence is TGTGCCAGCAGCCAAGAGTACGGCAATCAGCCCCAGCATTTT. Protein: CASSQEYGNQPQHF.

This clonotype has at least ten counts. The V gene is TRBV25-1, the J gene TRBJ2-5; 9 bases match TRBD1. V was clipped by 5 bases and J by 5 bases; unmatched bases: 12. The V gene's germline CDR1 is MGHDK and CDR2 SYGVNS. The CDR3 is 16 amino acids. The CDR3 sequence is CASSPAKGQGDETQYF. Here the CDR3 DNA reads TGTGCCAGCAGTCCCGCGAAGGGACAGGGTGACGAGACCCAGTACTTC.

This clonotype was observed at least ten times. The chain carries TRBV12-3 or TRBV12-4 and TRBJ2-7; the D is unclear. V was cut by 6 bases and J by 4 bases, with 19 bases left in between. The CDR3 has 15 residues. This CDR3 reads CASRPHSPARYEQYF. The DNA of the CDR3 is TGTGCCAGCAGACCCCACTCCCCGGCTAGGTACGAGCAGTACTTC.

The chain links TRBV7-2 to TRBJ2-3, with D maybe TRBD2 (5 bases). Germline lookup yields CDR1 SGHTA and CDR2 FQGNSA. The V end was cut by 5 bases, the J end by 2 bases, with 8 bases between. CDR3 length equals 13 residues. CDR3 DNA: TGTGCCAGCAGCCCCGGGGACACAGATACGCAGTATTTT. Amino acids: CASSPGDTDTQYF.

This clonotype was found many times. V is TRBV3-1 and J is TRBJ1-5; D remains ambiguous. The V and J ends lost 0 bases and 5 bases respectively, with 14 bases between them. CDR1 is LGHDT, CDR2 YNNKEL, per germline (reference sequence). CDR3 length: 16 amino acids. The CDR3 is CASSQDTRGRDQPQHF. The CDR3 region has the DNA TGTGCCAGCAGCCAAGATACTCGAGGGAGGGATCAGCCCCAGCATTTT.

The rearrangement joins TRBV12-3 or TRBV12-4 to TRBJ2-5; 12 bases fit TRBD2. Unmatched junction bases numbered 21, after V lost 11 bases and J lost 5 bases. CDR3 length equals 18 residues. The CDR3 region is CALSSRSASGGATETQYF. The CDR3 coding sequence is TGTGCCCTCAGTTCCCGAAGTGCTAGCGGGGGGGCGACGGAGACCCAGTACTTC.

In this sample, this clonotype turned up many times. For the CDR3, the DNA is TGCGCCAGCAGCCGTGACAGCCACGGCGCCTACGAGCAGTACTTC. This codes for CASSRDSHGAYEQYF. This rearrangement joins TRBV5-1 to TRBJ2-7; D might be TRBD1 (5 bases). V dropped 4 bases and J dropped 2 bases, with 16 bases sitting between them. Germline CDR1 SGHRS, CDR2 YFSETQ. This CDR3 region has 15 residues.

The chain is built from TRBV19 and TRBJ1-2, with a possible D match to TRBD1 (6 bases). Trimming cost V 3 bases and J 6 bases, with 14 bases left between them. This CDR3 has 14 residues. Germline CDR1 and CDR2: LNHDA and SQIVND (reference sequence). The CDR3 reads CASSISVQGHGYTF. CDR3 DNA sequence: TGTGCCAGTAGTATTTCAGTCCAGGGGCATGGCTACACCTTC. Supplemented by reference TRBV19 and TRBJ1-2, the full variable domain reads DGGITQSPKYLFRKEGQNVTLSCEQNLNHDAMYWYRQDPGQGLRLIYYSQIVNDFQKGDIAEGYSVSREKKESFPLTVTSAQKNPTAFYLCASSISVQGHGYTFGSGTRLTVV.

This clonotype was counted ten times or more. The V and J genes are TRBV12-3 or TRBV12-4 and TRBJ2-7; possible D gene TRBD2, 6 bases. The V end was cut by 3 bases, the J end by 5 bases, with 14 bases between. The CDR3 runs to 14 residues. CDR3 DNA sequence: TGTGCCAGCAGTTTCCCGGACGCTAGCGACGAGCAGTACTTC. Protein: CASSFPDASDEQYF.

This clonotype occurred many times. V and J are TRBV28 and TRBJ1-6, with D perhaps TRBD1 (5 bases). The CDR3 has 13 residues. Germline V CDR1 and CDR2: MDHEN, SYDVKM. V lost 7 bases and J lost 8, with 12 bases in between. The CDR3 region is CASTGGSHSPLHF. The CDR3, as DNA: TGTGCCAGCACGGGGGGGAGTCATTCACCCCTCCACTTT.